What follows are 21 T cell receptor beta chains derived from one specimen sequenced in a study of T-cell reconstitution after alpha-beta-depleted transplantation in children. Unique molecular identifiers were incorporated when the TCRbeta library was constructed. TCRdb called the PCR reads again in MiXCR, with one record for every CDR3 protein. In the table there are 600,000 to 800,000 distinct CDR3 sequences, under 15% of which are singletons. Sequencing used PBMCs, obtained before TCRalphabeta/CD19-depleted stem cell transplant. Source of these receptors: a girl aged 2-10 years with congenital amegakaryocytic thrombocytopenia, due to receive a stem cell transplant.

Notes on this clonotype: Mismatch with germline at one junction end may stem from a read error. The chain is built from TRBV11-2 and TRBJ2-7, with D perhaps matching TRBD1 (5 bases). Germline assignment: CDR1 SGHAT and CDR2 FQNNGV. The CDR3 is 13 residues long. CDR3 in amino acids: CARSLGRAYEQYF. The CDR3 bases are TGTGCCCGCAGCTTAGGCAGGGCCTACGAGCAGTACTTC.

Ten or more counts support this clonotype. The rearrangement links TRBV5-1 to TRBJ2-3, with unresolved D. This CDR3 has 12 residues. Germline-derived CDR1 and CDR2 are SGHRS and YFSETQ. With 7 bases removed from V and 3 bases from J, the gap between germline ends came to 9 bases. The CDR3 is CASCVGTDTQYF. The CDR3 DNA sequence: TGCGCCAGCTGTGTTGGAACAGATACGCAGTATTTT.

This clonotype came up many times. This chain joins TRBV20-1 and TRBJ2-7, with 11 bases matching TRBD1. Germline CDR1 DFQATT, CDR2 SNEGSKA (reference sequence). This CDR3 comprises 14 residues. V dropped 1 base and J dropped 2; count of bases not matched to a gene: 1. CDR3 DNA sequence: TGCAGTGCTAGAGCGGGACAGGGGGCCTACGAGCAGTACTTC. It yields the protein CSARAGQGAYEQYF.

The sample holds a few counts of this clonotype. The rearrangement joins TRBV12-3 or TRBV12-4 to TRBJ2-3; 12 bases line up with TRBD2. The CDR3 consists of 14 residues. Trimming cost V 7 bases and J 6 bases; bases outside gene matches: 5. CDR3 loop: CASTLAGGGDTQYF. In nucleotides, the CDR3 is TGTGCCAGCACCCTAGCGGGAGGGGGGGATACGCAGTATTTT.

This clonotype was seen at least ten times. This sequence joins TRBV20-1 and TRBJ2-1; TRBD1 or TRBD2 may be the D gene (5 bases each). V was clipped by 3 bases and J by 7 bases, with 22 bases between them. This CDR3 is built from 16 residues. Germline V lookup: CDR1 DFQATT, CDR2 SNEGSKA (reference sequence). CDR3 nucleotides: TGCAGTGCTAGGGGCTTAAATAGCCATTGGGGGAATGAGCAGTTCTTC. Its protein is CSARGLNSHWGNEQFF.

The sample holds many counts of this clonotype. V is TRBV5-1 and J is TRBJ2-2, with D possibly being TRBD2 (6 bases). CDR3 length: 16 amino acids. V was cut by 1 base and J by 4 bases, with 14 bases left in between. Germline loops: CDR1 SGHRS, CDR2 YFSETQ. The CDR3 DNA sequence: TGCGCCAGCAGCTTGATGTGGGAGGTCGGCACCGGGGAGCTGTTTTTT. This translates into CASSLMWEVGTGELFF.

This chain uses TRBV20-1 with TRBJ1-4, with a tentative D call TRBD1 (5 bases). The V gene lost 6 bases and the J gene lost 2 bases, with 13 bases spanning the gap. The CDR3 covers 14 residues. CDR1 and CDR2 from the germline V gene are DFQATT and SNEGSKA (reference sequence). CDR3 nucleotides: TGCAGTGCCCAGAAGGGGAGTACTAATGAAAAACTGTTTTTT. The encoded protein is CSAQKGSTNEKLFF.

CDR3 loop: CASSFEGGNEQYF. The CDR3 DNA reads as TGTGCCAGCAGCTTCGAAGGGGGCAACGAGCAGTACTTC. V and J are TRBV7-9 and TRBJ2-7; 7 bases line up with TRBD1. The CDR3 covers 13 residues. V gave up 3 bases and J gave up 5 bases; unmatched junction bases: 4. Germline loops: CDR1 SEHNR, CDR2 FQNEAQ (reference sequence). The full variable domain, in which reference TRBV7-9 and TRBJ2-7 provide the parts outside the CDR3, is DTGVSQNPRHKITKRGQNVTFRCDPISEHNRLYWYRQTLGQGPEFLTYFQNEAQLEKSRLLSDRFSAERPKGSFSTLEIQRTEQGDSAMYLCASSFEGGNEQYFGPGTRLTVT.

CDR3 in amino acids: CSVLTATSSYNEQFF. The CDR3 DNA sequence: TGCAGCGTTTTAACGGCTACCAGCTCCTACAATGAGCAGTTCTTC. The chain combines TRBV29-1 with TRBJ2-1; D uncertain. Germline lookup yields CDR1 SQVTM and CDR2 ANQGSEA. V was shortened by 5 bases and J by 0 bases, with 14 bases between the two germline ends. The length of the CDR3 is 15 residues.

The chain recombines TRBV12-3 or TRBV12-4 with TRBJ2-7, with 7 bases lining up with TRBD1. There are 14 residues in the CDR3. V lost 5 bases, J lost 0 bases, and 4 bases stayed unmatched. Here the CDR3 reads CASSLGQVSYEQYF. CDR3 nucleotides: TGTGCCAGCAGTCTCGGACAGGTCTCCTACGAGCAGTACTTC.

This clonotype was detected ten times or more. The chain joins TRBV7-8 to TRBJ2-7, with D perhaps given as TRBD1 or TRBD2 (6 bases each). V lost 6 bases, J lost 3 bases, and 12 bases lay in between. CDR3 length: 13 residues. CDR1 is SGHVS, CDR2 FQNEAQ, per germline. The CDR3 loop is CASRSGGGYEQYF. For the CDR3, the DNA is TGTGCCAGCAGATCAGGAGGGGGCTACGAGCAGTACTTC. Full variable domain (missing parts from reference TRBV7-8 and TRBJ2-7): GAGVSQSPRYKVAKRGQDVALRCDPISGHVSLFWYQQALGQGPEFLTYFQNEAQLDKSGLPSDRFFAERPEGSVSTLKIQRTQQEDSAVYLCASRSGGGYEQYFGPGTRLTVT.

This clonotype was detected only a few times. The V and J genes are TRBV29-1 and TRBJ2-2; no reliable D call. V was cut by 2 bases and J by 8 bases, with 12 bases left in between. This CDR3 spans 13 amino acids. Germline V gives CDR1 SQVTM, CDR2 ANQGSEA. This chain's CDR3 is CSVEPPGTGELFF. The CDR3 DNA follows: TGCAGCGTTGAACCCCCCGGAACGGGGGAGCTGTTTTTT.

The chain recombines TRBV29-1 with TRBJ2-2, with no clear D. CDR1 is SQVTM and CDR2 is ANQGSEA in the germline V gene. This CDR3 is built from 12 residues. V lost 6 bases and J 2 bases, leaving 7 bases between the germline ends. CDR3 protein: CSVGQNTGELFF. CDR3 nucleotides: TGCAGCGTGGGTCAAAACACCGGGGAGCTGTTTTTT.

V usage is TRBV5-1 and J usage is TRBJ1-6; D gene unclear. CDR1 is SGHRS and CDR2 is YFSETQ in the germline V gene. V gave up 5 bases and J gave up 1 base, with 10 bases separating them. The length of the CDR3 is 15 residues. The CDR3 region is CASSPRGSYNSPLHF. DNA for the CDR3: TGCGCCAGCAGTCCCCGCGGGTCCTATAATTCACCCCTCCACTTT.

This clonotype has a count of ten or more. The rearrangement links TRBV7-2 to TRBJ2-1, with D unclear. V was trimmed by 3 bases and J by 9 bases, leaving 9 bases between them. The CDR3 is made up of 12 amino acids. CDR1 and CDR2 (germline): SGHTA, FQGNSA. This CDR3 is CASSFNLGEQFF. The CDR3 coding sequence is TGTGCCAGCAGCTTTAATCTTGGTGAGCAGTTCTTC. Filled out from reference TRBV7-2 and TRBJ2-1, the complete variable domain reads GAGVSQSPSNKVTEKGKDVELRCDPISGHTALYWYRQSLGQGLEFLIYFQGNSAPDKSGLPSDRFSAERTGGSVSTLTIQRTQQEDSAVYLCASSFNLGEQFFGPGTRLTVL.

Only a few counts were recorded for this clonotype. This sequence joins TRBV19 and TRBJ2-7, with D tentatively TRBD1 or TRBD2 (5 bases each). Germline V gene lookup returns CDR1 LNHDA and CDR2 SQIVND (reference sequence). The CDR3 totals 15 residues. The V end lost 5 bases, the J end lost 1 base, and 15 bases lay between the germline ends. The CDR3 is CASSSGTRRSYEQYF. DNA of the CDR3: TGTGCCAGTAGTTCCGGGACCCGAAGGTCCTACGAGCAGTACTTC.

The table lists this clonotype with many counts. This rearrangement joins TRBV28 to TRBJ2-7; 11 bases line up with TRBD2. The CDR3 is made up of 19 amino acids. The germline V gene encodes CDR1 MDHEN and CDR2 SYDVKM. Trimming removed 6 bases from V and 5 bases from J; junction bases left unmatched: 21. Written as DNA, the CDR3 is TGTGCCAGCAGCGCGAAAAGCGACCTACTAGCGGGAGAAAGAAACGAGCAGTACTTC. Its translation: CASSAKSDLLAGERNEQYF.

This clonotype was counted many times. The chain joins TRBV10-2 to TRBJ2-1; TRBD2 agrees at 15 bases. Per the germline V gene, CDR1 is WSHSY and CDR2 is SAAADI. After removal of 2 bases from V and 4 bases from J, the junction contained 9 bases not matched to a gene. The length of the CDR3 is 19 residues. The CDR3: CASSEGLAGGPSLYNEQFF. As DNA, the CDR3 is TGCGCCAGCAGTGAGGGACTAGCGGGAGGGCCCTCACTATACAATGAGCAGTTCTTC.

In its sample, this clonotype was seen many times. This chain uses TRBV20-1 with TRBJ2-3, with 13 bases aligning to TRBD2. CDR1 is DFQATT and CDR2 is SNEGSKA in the germline V gene (reference sequence). The CDR3 sequence is 16 residues long. The V segment lost 3 bases and the J segment 3 bases; nucleotides outside the gene matches: 6. CDR3 sequence reads: CSARDRLAGGTDTQYF. The CDR3 nucleotides read TGCAGTGCTAGGGATCGACTAGCGGGAGGAACAGATACGCAGTATTTT.

This clonotype was seen many times. J is TRBJ2-3 and V is TRBV20-1, with 10 bases fitting TRBD2. The germline V gene encodes CDR1 DFQATT and CDR2 SNEGSKA (reference sequence). The junction had 9 bases not matched to a gene; V was cut back by 3 bases and J by 6 bases. The CDR3 spans 15 residues. The chain's CDR3 is CSASPSGRAGDTQYF. CDR3 sequence (DNA): TGCAGTGCTAGCCCGAGCGGGAGGGCCGGGGATACGCAGTATTTT.

There are many counts of this clonotype. The chain links TRBV20-1 to TRBJ2-3; 9 positions match TRBD2. Per germline, CDR1 DFQATT and CDR2 SNEGSKA (reference sequence). With 0 bases clipped from V and 4 bases from J, the junction kept 8 bases outside the gene matches. The CDR3 sequence is 16 residues long. CDR3 sequence: CSAREIAGVSPDTQYF. The CDR3, as DNA: TGCAGTGCTAGAGAAATAGCGGGAGTTAGCCCAGATACGCAGTATTTT.